Listed here is a single TCR beta chain. Its antigen has not been determined. No much larger clone exists at a distance of one base, and base qualities are not known. Collaborating institutions collected whole blood in K2EDTA tubes following their own protocols. For TCRbeta analysis, collaborators shipped samples in one of three forms: frozen whole blood, isolated PBMCs, or DNA extracted from either of those sample types. The source of the sample is a study of blood T cell repertoires in COVID-19 (dated by TCRdb to about 2020). Broadly, across the study: Collaborator samples came from the United States, Italy and Spain and covered acute and convalescent phases of COVID-19. Subjects who had been exposed to COVID-19, were actively infected with it, or had recovered from it provided the deeply sampled blood TCRbeta repertoires that made up the dataset. The material from the prospective study consisted of cDNA or gDNA derived from T cells, B-cell-depleted T cells, or PBMCs. The samples were drawn from two sources: the first 160 participants of the ongoing ImmuneRACE study, and 1,254 subjects contributed by 6 global collaborators. Where available, HLA class I and class II types were taken from metadata supplied by the sample provider and were not determined by assay-based typing. Nearly every sample came with metadata listing a de-identified subject ID, COVID-19 status, age in years and sex. The repertoires were made available in a free public database intended to serve as a resource for research on the immune response to SARS-CoV-2. Broad study findings and their caveats: The quantity of clinical and demographic metadata differed by source and by participant and was supplied without curation.

The immunoSEQ Assay, a bias-controlled multiplex PCR, was used to amplify TCRbeta CDR3 regions from genomic DNA. The study's processing was this. Within the assay, amplification of reference gene primers was used to estimate how many nucleated cells each sample contained. To quantify the absolute abundance of each unique TCRbeta CDR3 rearrangement, sequence reads were collapsed and filtered. Productive Simpson clonality was computed per sample as the square root of Simpson's diversity index over productive rearrangements. The immuneACCESS repertoire file appears here via TCRdb, limited to in-frame rearrangements. These files lack a portion of the clones; in checked studies, under half of the deficit traces to unresolved V genes, and the cause of the others is not known. From that table come the V and J calls and clone size; the DNA was used to work out D and trimming. This sample holds 50,000 to 70,000 clones; 79% were observed only once. The ten largest make up 3% to 3.5% of the sample.

According to the germline V gene, CDR1 reads MGHRA and CDR2 reads YSYEKL. The CDR3 runs 16 residues from the cysteine to the phenylalanine. The entry retains the CDR3 DNA only, 48 bases that are in frame from base 1. From V the trimming removes 1 base and from J it removes 5 bases, while the gene matches leave 8 bases of the junction unaccounted for. The sequence derives from a man aged 55 to 69 with acute or convalescent COVID-19. The chain links TRBV4-1 with TRBJ2-1; 7 middle bases align to TRBD1. The specimen sequenced was peripheral blood. The CDR3: CASSQVVTGDHNEQFF. The DNA sequence is TGCGCCAGCAGCCAAGTAGTTACAGGGGACCACAATGAGCAGTTCTTC.